This T cell receptor (beta chain) was sequenced during a study of T cells after yellow fever vaccination. TCRdb re-analysed the 5' RACE reads in MiXCR, keeping a single row per CDR3 protein. Among approximately 550,000 distinct CDR3 sequences listed, over 15% were seen once. The V and J ends lost 3 bases and 1 base respectively, with 11 bases between them. The CDR3 consists of 14 residues. The germline gives CDR1 SGHRS, CDR2 YFSETQ. This clonotype has only a few counts. This sequence was found in a man aged 25-40 years who received the YFV17D yellow fever vaccine. The material sequenced was PBMCs, taken 15 days after the yellow fever booster vaccination. J is TRBJ2-7 and V is TRBV5-1; the D is unclear. CDR3 in amino acids: CASSSNIESYEQYF. The CDR3 nucleotides are TGCGCCAGCAGCTCGAACATTGAGTCCTACGAGCAGTACTTC.